The 21 T cell receptor beta chains reported below all come from one sample, sequenced in a study of neoadjuvant nivolumab and ipilimumab in lung cancer. Repertoires were generated with immunoSEQ multiplex PCR, while TCRdb's copy carries only in-frame clones and drops some. Of approximately 40,000 clones in the sample, 89% were seen once. The sequencing here drew on peripheral blood, taken before neoadjuvant nivolumab, alone or with ipilimumab. These receptors all come from an adult with non-small cell lung cancer.

The J gene is TRBJ1-1, the V gene TRBV7-8, with no clear D. V dropped 4 bases and J dropped 3 bases, with 12 bases sitting between them. The CDR3 contains 14 residues. Germline loops: CDR1 SGHVS, CDR2 FQNEAQ. The DNA for the CDR3 is TGTGCCAGCAGCTATACCGGAGGAGACACTGAAGCTTTCTTT. Translating gives CASSYTGGDTEAFF.

CDR3 amino acids: CSVKKEENTEAFF. The CDR3 coding sequence is TGCAGCGTTAAAAAGGAGGAGAACACTGAAGCTTTCTTT. This sequence joins TRBV29-1 and TRBJ1-1, with D unclear. The V gene lost 5 bases and the J gene lost 1 base, with 11 bases spanning the gap. Germline V gene sequence: CDR1 SQVTM, CDR2 ANQGSEA. The CDR3 loop spans 13 amino acids.

This sequence joins TRBV30 and TRBJ2-2; 7 bases line up with TRBD2. V lost 0 bases and J lost 3; bases outside the gene matches: 10. Per germline, CDR1 GTSNPN and CDR2 SVGIG (reference sequence). The CDR3 spans 17 residues. CDR3: CAWSVPLFAGDTGELFF. CDR3 DNA: TGTGCCTGGAGTGTACCCCTATTCGCGGGGGACACCGGGGAGCTGTTTTTT.

The chain is built from TRBV5-4 and TRBJ2-2; D is perhaps TRBD1 or TRBD2 (5 bases each). Germline V lookup: CDR1 SGHNT, CDR2 YYREEE (reference sequence). Trimming removed 6 bases at V and 5 bases at J, with 20 bases between. The CDR3 spans 16 residues. CDR3 loop: CASKSRVGTTTGELFF. The CDR3 DNA is TGTGCCAGCAAGTCTCGGGTAGGGACCACAACCGGGGAGCTGTTTTTT.

V gene TRBV6-5 combines with J gene TRBJ2-1, with D uncertain. With 0 bases removed from V and 7 bases from J, the gap between germline ends came to 13 bases. Germline CDR1 is MNHEY and CDR2 is SVGAGI. The CDR3 totals 15 residues. In DNA form, the CDR3 reads TGTGCCAGCAGTTACTCGGCGTCCGGAGAAAATGAGCAGTTCTTC. Amino acids: CASSYSASGENEQFF.

V usage is TRBV6-1 and J usage is TRBJ2-7; D possibly corresponds to TRBD2 (5 bases). This CDR3 spans 15 amino acids. Between the trimmed V and J ends, which lost 3 bases and 4 bases, there was a span of 16 bases. Germline V gene sequence: CDR1 MNHNS, CDR2 SASEGT. As DNA, the CDR3 is TGTGCCAGCAGTGACTACAGCGGAGATTGGTACGAGCAGTACTTC. It encodes CASSDYSGDWYEQYF.

The V gene is TRBV7-9, the J gene TRBJ2-3; the D is unclear. Germline-derived CDR1 and CDR2 are SEHNR and FQNEAQ (reference sequence). V was pared by 5 bases and J by 0 bases, with 6 bases between. This CDR3 has 13 residues. The CDR3 loop reads CASSVTSTDTQYF. The CDR3 nucleotides are TGTGCCAGCAGCGTGACTAGCACAGATACGCAGTATTTT.

The V and J genes are TRBV28 and TRBJ2-3; 8 bases align to TRBD1. This CDR3 contains 16 residues. Germline values: CDR1 MDHEN, CDR2 SYDVKM. Losses at the gene ends were 0 bases for V and 2 bases for J; bases not matched to a gene: 4. CDR3 in amino acids: CASSLWVQGDTDTQYF. The CDR3 region has the DNA TGTGCCAGCAGTTTATGGGTACAGGGGGACACAGATACGCAGTATTTT. The full variable domain, with the rest looked up from reference TRBV28 and TRBJ2-3, is DVKVTQSSRYLVKRTGEKVFLECVQDMDHENMFWYRQDPGLGLRLIYFSYDVKMKEKGDIPEGYSVSREKKERFSLILESASTNQTSMYLCASSLWVQGDTDTQYFGPGTRLTVL.

The chain has TRBV6-1 and TRBJ1-4, with 8 bases that match TRBD1. CDR1 and CDR2 (germline): MNHNS, SASEGT. There are 13 residues in the CDR3. V lost 5 bases to trimming and J lost 8 bases; unmatched junction nucleotides: 4. The CDR3 is CASSSDRAEKLFF. DNA of the CDR3: TGTGCCAGCAGTTCGGACAGGGCGGAAAAACTGTTTTTT.

This chain joins TRBV4-3 and TRBJ2-7, with TRBD2 as a possible D gene (6 bases). CDR1 and CDR2 (germline): LGHNA, YSLEER. The CDR3 covers 15 residues. The V end was cut by 1 base, the J end by 3 bases, with 13 bases between. The CDR3 reads CASSQGSQGGYEQYF. CDR3 in DNA: TGCGCCAGCAGCCAAGGGTCGCAGGGAGGCTACGAGCAGTACTTC.

The chain uses TRBV30 and TRBJ2-5; no firm D call. This CDR3 region has 15 residues. CDR1 and CDR2 from the germline V gene are GTSNPN and SVGIG (reference sequence). The V end lost 0 bases, the J end lost 0 bases, and 11 bases lay between the germline ends. This chain's CDR3 is CAWSVLSRNQETQYF. The CDR3 nucleotides are TGTGCCTGGAGTGTACTATCGCGGAACCAAGAGACCCAGTACTTC.

This clone was observed once. This rearrangement joins TRBV11-2 to TRBJ2-7; D is undetermined. The CDR3 length is 15 residues. Germline loops: CDR1 SGHAT, CDR2 FQNNGV. Between the trimmed V and J ends, which lost 7 bases and 1 base, there was a span of 17 bases. The CDR3 DNA reads TGTGCCAGCACTTTAGGCCCAGTCCAATCCTACGAGCAGTACTTC. Protein product: CASTLGPVQSYEQYF.

The J gene is TRBJ2-3, the V gene TRBV7-6; a possible D gene is TRBD1 (5 bases). The CDR3 consists of 16 residues. The ends were cut back, 4 bases at V and 0 bases at J, with 14 bases in the middle. Germline lookup yields CDR1 SGHVS and CDR2 FNYEAQ. The CDR3 nucleotides are TGTGCCAGCAGCTCTGGACACCATATTAGCACAGATACGCAGTATTTT. It yields the protein CASSSGHHISTDTQYF.

There are a few counts of this clone. The chain is built from TRBV7-9 and TRBJ2-1, with D perhaps matching TRBD1 (5 bases). The CDR3 contains 14 residues. Germline V lookup: CDR1 SEHNR, CDR2 FQNEAQ (reference sequence). V was cut by 2 bases and J by 2 bases, with 7 bases left in between. CDR3: CASSLQGPYNEQFF. The CDR3 coding sequence is TGTGCCAGCAGCTTACAGGGTCCCTACAATGAGCAGTTCTTC.

This chain uses TRBV9 with TRBJ1-2; 7 nucleotides align to TRBD1. The germline V gene has CDR1 SGDLS and CDR2 YYNGEE. Trimming cost V 4 bases and J 7 bases; bases outside gene matches: 7. The length of the CDR3 is 13 residues. The CDR3 bases are TGTGCCAGCAGCTCAGGACAGGTCGTTGGCTACACCTTC. Translation: CASSSGQVVGYTF.

The rearrangement joins TRBV7-9 to TRBJ1-5; TRBD1 might be the D (5 bases). This CDR3 spans 13 amino acids. Germline V lookup: CDR1 SEHNR, CDR2 FQNEAQ (reference sequence). V was trimmed by 2 bases and J by 5 bases, leaving 7 bases between them. The CDR3 nucleotides read TGTGCCAGCAGCTTACAGGGCGATCAGCCCCAGCATTTT. Encoded protein: CASSLQGDQPQHF.

The chain couples TRBV10-3 to TRBJ1-2; no definite D call. Germline lookup yields CDR1 ENHRY and CDR2 SYGVKD. V was shortened by 0 bases and J by 9 bases, with 8 bases between the two germline ends. This CDR3 is built from 12 residues. The CDR3: CAISESLYRYTF. For the CDR3, the DNA is TGTGCCATCAGTGAGTCGTTATATCGCTACACCTTC.

V and J are TRBV27 and TRBJ1-2; 9 bases align to TRBD1. The CDR3 is made up of 14 amino acids. Trimming at V came to 6 bases and at J to 2 bases, leaving 4 bases not matched to a gene. CDR1 is MNHEY, CDR2 SMNVEV, per germline (reference sequence). The CDR3 bases are TGTGCCAGCAGCACCGGGACAGGGAACTATGGCTACACCTTC. Translating it yields CASSTGTGNYGYTF.

This clone was picked up one time. CDR3 protein: CAITRQGSSTDTQYF. In DNA form, the CDR3 reads TGTGCCATCACCCGACAGGGTTCGAGCACAGATACGCAGTATTTT. This chain uses TRBV10-3 with TRBJ2-3; 7 bases match TRBD1. CDR1 and CDR2 from the germline V gene are ENHRY and SYGVKD. V lost 7 bases to trimming and J lost 0 bases; unmatched junction nucleotides: 7. The CDR3 covers 15 residues.

The gene calls are TRBV5-4 and TRBJ2-6, with D unclear. The V gene lost 2 bases and the J gene lost 2 bases, with 11 bases spanning the gap. The CDR3 has 16 residues. The germline CDR1 and CDR2 sequences are SGHNT and YYREEE (reference sequence). CDR3 nucleotides: TGTGCCAGCAGCTTTCCCCAGGCCCCTGGGGCCAACGTCCTGACTTTC. It encodes CASSFPQAPGANVLTF.

V is TRBV18 and J is TRBJ1-5; tentatively, D is TRBD1 (5 bases). Trimming stripped 2 bases from V and 3 bases from J, with 11 bases between. The CDR3 runs 15 residues. In germline, CDR1 is KGHSH, CDR2 LQKENI. The DNA of the CDR3 is TGTGCCAGCTCACCAAACTCCGGGACCAATCAGCCCCAGCATTTT. Encoded protein: CASSPNSGTNQPQHF.